Listed below are T cell receptor beta chains from one sample, sequenced in a study of blood T cells in healthy people across ages. TCRdb reanalysed the 5' RACE reads using MiXCR and keeps one entry per CDR3 protein. The sample has about 930,000 distinct CDR3 sequences; under 35% are singletons. The sample was also linked to a second study, of T cells of mothers and their children.

The sample taken for sequencing was blood. All receptors come from a woman in her 40s in good health. The CDR3 runs from the conserved cysteine through the conserved F or W. A D gene is named only where the DNA matches it firmly. Some rows mark clone size as missing; the rest say once, few, many or name a class of expanded clone.

clone_size,v_call,d_call,j_call,cdr3_aa,cdr3_nt
NA,TRBV28,NA,TRBJ2-7,CASSFSGRGNYEQYF,TGTGCCAGCAGTTTTTCAGGGAGGGGGAACTACGAGCAGTACTTC
NA,TRBV5-5,TRBD1,TRBJ1-1,CASSLDDRVKAFF,TGTGCCAGCAGCTTGGACGACAGGGTTAAGGCTTTCTTT
few,TRBV20-1,TRBD1,TRBJ1-3,CSAIQGAAGNTIYF,TGCAGTGCTATCCAGGGGGCAGCTGGAAACACCATATATTTT
NA,TRBV20-1,NA,TRBJ2-5,CSARGPGASEETQYF,TGCAGTGCTAGGGGCCCTGGGGCAAGCGAAGAGACCCAGTACTTC
NA,TRBV18,NA,TRBJ2-7,CASSPPAGPYEQYF,TGTGCCAGCTCACCACCGGCCGGGCCCTACGAGCAGTACTTC
NA,TRBV6-5,NA,TRBJ1-1,CASSYGGTRAFF,TGTGCCAGCAGTTACGGGGGGACGAGAGCTTTCTTT
NA,TRBV12-5,TRBD1,TRBJ2-7,CASALTGGQAYEQYF,TGTGCTAGTGCCCTAACAGGGGGCCAAGCCTACGAGCAGTACTTC
NA,TRBV4-3,NA,TRBJ1-2,CASSPVVSYGYTF,TGCGCCAGCAGCCCGGTTGTGTCCTATGGCTACACCTTC
NA,TRBV5-1,TRBD2,TRBJ2-1,CASKGTSGYHNEQFF,TGCGCCAGCAAAGGGACTAGCGGGTATCACAATGAGCAGTTCTTC
NA,TRBV19,NA,TRBJ2-5,CASSIGGHYQETQYF,TGTGCCAGTAGTATTGGTGGACACTACCAAGAGACCCAGTACTTC
few,TRBV7-6,NA,TRBJ2-7,CASSIAPLGSYEQYF,TGTGCCAGCAGCATAGCCCCTTTAGGGTCCTACGAGCAGTACTTC
few,TRBV7-2,NA,TRBJ1-2,CASSFRQENYGYTF,TGTGCCAGCAGCTTTAGGCAGGAGAACTATGGCTACACCTTC
NA,TRBV4-3,NA,TRBJ1-6,CASSQDQCSPLHF,TGCGCCAGCAGCCAAGATCAGTGTTCACCCCTCCACTTT
few,TRBV29-1,NA,TRBJ1-1,CSGKDTNTEAFF,TGCAGCGGAAAGGACACGAACACTGAAGCTTTCTTT
NA,TRBV3-1,NA,TRBJ1-1,CASSLRDTYTEAFF,TGTGCCAGCAGCCTTCGGGACACCTACACTGAAGCTTTCTTT
many,TRBV5-1,TRBD2,TRBJ2-1,CASSWPWPSGGNEQFF,TGCGCCAGCAGCTGGCCTTGGCCTAGCGGGGGTAATGAGCAGTTCTTC
many,TRBV24-1,NA,TRBJ2-5,CATSDLQETQYF,TGTGCCACCAGTGATTTGCAAGAGACCCAGTACTTC
NA,TRBV27,NA,TRBJ2-3,CASWWGSTDTQYF,TGTGCCTCGTGGTGGGGGAGCACAGATACGCAGTATTTT
NA,TRBV28,NA,TRBJ2-5,CASSSRGPSNNEQYF,TGTGCCAGCAGTTCTCGGGGCCCCTCAAACAATGAGCAGTACTTC
few,TRBV20-1,NA,TRBJ1-2,CSAAEGGRDYGYTF,TGCAGTGCGGCCGAGGGGGGGAGGGACTATGGCTACACCTTC
NA,TRBV7-2,NA,TRBJ1-4,CASSPQQGSTNEKLFF,TGTGCCAGCAGCCCACAACAGGGATCAACTAATGAAAAACTGTTTTTT
few,TRBV20-1,TRBD2,TRBJ2-1,CSASERAGVAYNEQFF,TGCAGTGCTTCGGAGAGAGCGGGGGTTGCCTACAATGAGCAGTTCTTC
few,TRBV7-3,TRBD1,TRBJ2-7,CANSPGDRFSSYEQYF,TGTGCCAACAGCCCCGGGGACAGATTTAGCTCCTACGAGCAGTACTTC
few,TRBV5-6,TRBD1,TRBJ1-1,CASSSILRGSTEAFF,TGTGCCAGCAGCTCGATACTCAGGGGGAGCACTGAAGCTTTCTTT
NA,TRBV6-1,NA,TRBJ2-1,CASTRAPTSYNEQFF,TGTGCCAGCACTCGAGCTCCCACCTCCTACAATGAGCAGTTCTTC
few,TRBV18,TRBD1,TRBJ1-4,CASSPDRVGEKLFF,TGTGCCAGCTCACCTGACAGGGTTGGTGAAAAACTGTTTTTT
NA,TRBV7-3,TRBD2,TRBJ2-5,CASSPLGLAQETQYF,TGTGCCAGCAGCCCCTTGGGACTAGCCCAAGAGACCCAGTACTTC
many,TRBV6-4,TRBD1,TRBJ2-1,CASSRTGEVDEQFF,TGTGCCAGCAGTCGGACAGGGGAGGTCGATGAGCAGTTCTTC
NA,TRBV18,NA,TRBJ2-5,CASSPALQVPETQYF,TGTGCCAGCTCACCGGCGCTACAGGTGCCAGAGACCCAGTACTTC
NA,TRBV3-1,TRBD1,TRBJ1-3,CASSTGQGSAIYF,TGTGCCAGCAGCACGGGACAGGGATCGGCCATATATTTT
NA,TRBV7-6,NA,TRBJ1-4,CASSGMGTTNEKLFF,TGTGCCAGCTCTGGGATGGGGACAACTAATGAAAAACTGTTTTTT
NA,TRBV7-2,TRBD2,TRBJ2-7,CASSFLAGGAYNEQYF,TGTGCCAGCAGCTTCCTAGCGGGGGGCGCCTACAATGAGCAGTACTTC
NA,TRBV7-8,TRBD1,TRBJ1-2,CASSRQGSGSYGHTF,TGTGCCAGCAGTCGACAGGGATCGGGCTCTTATGGCCACACCTTC
few,TRBV20-1,NA,TRBJ1-4,CSARMTGEKLFF,TGCAGTGCTAGAATGACCGGAGAAAAACTGTTTTTT
many,TRBV6-5,NA,TRBJ1-5,CASRPTGPYSNQPQHF,TGTGCCAGCAGGCCCACAGGGCCCTATAGCAATCAGCCCCAGCATTTT
few,TRBV4-1,TRBD1,TRBJ2-7,CAGSQPTGAGYEQYF,TGCGCCGGCAGCCAGCCGACAGGGGCTGGTTACGAGCAGTACTTC
many,TRBV4-1,NA,TRBJ1-5,CASSQDQGGQPQHF,TGCGCCAGCAGCCAAGACCAGGGCGGACAGCCCCAGCATTTT
few,TRBV5-1,TRBD2,TRBJ2-1,CASSHGTSGGYEQFF,TGCGCCAGCAGCCACGGGACTAGCGGGGGGTATGAGCAGTTCTTC
NA,TRBV19,NA,TRBJ1-4,CASRDSGDPSDGEKLFF,TGTGCCAGTCGGGACTCAGGGGACCCCTCGGATGGTGAAAAACTGTTTTTT
few,TRBV27,TRBD1,TRBJ1-4,CASSGQGSGEKLFF,TGTGCCAGCAGTGGACAGGGGTCAGGCGAAAAACTGTTTTTT
NA,TRBV12-3/TRBV12-4,NA,TRBJ1-1,CASSLFHPMNTEAFF,TGTGCCAGCAGTTTATTTCATCCGATGAACACTGAAGCTTTCTTT